The rows below give T cell receptor beta chains drawn from one sample of a study of cytomegalovirus exposure and HLA in healthy donors. The method was immunoSEQ multiplex PCR; TCRdb's version includes in-frame clones alone and lacks a portion of them. The table shows 110,000 to 150,000 clones, with about four fifths occurring only once. The sequencing input was PBMCs. These receptors came from a woman aged 40 to 50 in good health and CMV-seropositive. CDR3s include the opening cysteine and the closing phenylalanine or tryptophan. Fields, in order: clone size, J gene, V gene, D gene, CDR3 DNA, CDR3 protein. D genes are given only for firm matches. The listing skips clone size in some rows; elsewhere it reads once, few, many or a size class.

abundance: .
j_gene: TRBJ1-3
v_gene: TRBV19
d_gene: .
CDR3nt: TGTGCCAGTCGGGGAGGACTCGGGCTCTCTGGAAACACCATATATTTT
CDR3aa: CASRGGLGLSGNTIYF

abundance: .
j_gene: TRBJ2-1
v_gene: TRBV5-6
d_gene: .
CDR3nt: TGTGCCAGCAGCTTCAGTGTCAATGAGCAGTTCTTC
CDR3aa: CASSFSVNEQFF

abundance: .
j_gene: TRBJ2-3
v_gene: TRBV2
d_gene: TRBD2
CDR3nt: TGTGCCAGCAGGTACCCCGTGGGGAGCGGGAACACAGATACGCAGTATTTT
CDR3aa: CASRYPVGSGNTDTQYF

abundance: few
j_gene: TRBJ2-5
v_gene: TRBV6-1
d_gene: TRBD2
CDR3nt: TGTGCCAGCGAGACCCTAGCGGGAGGTGGAGAGACCCAGTACTTC
CDR3aa: CASETLAGGGETQYF

abundance: once
j_gene: TRBJ2-1
v_gene: TRBV7-3
d_gene: .
CDR3nt: TGTGCCAGCAGCTTGAGTCGGGCAGGGATAGGCAATGAGCAGTTCTTC
CDR3aa: CASSLSRAGIGNEQFF

abundance: .
j_gene: TRBJ2-1
v_gene: TRBV5-4
d_gene: TRBD1
CDR3nt: TGTGCCAGCAGCATCTCCGGGACAGGGGGTATATATGAGCAGTTCTTC
CDR3aa: CASSISGTGGIYEQFF

abundance: .
j_gene: TRBJ2-6
v_gene: TRBV18
d_gene: .
CDR3nt: TGTGCCAGCTCACCGCAGATCTCTGGGGCCAACGTCCTGACTTTC
CDR3aa: CASSPQISGANVLTF

abundance: .
j_gene: TRBJ2-3
v_gene: TRBV7-9
d_gene: TRBD1
CDR3nt: TGTGCCAGCAGCACCGACAGGGGGGATACGCAGTATTTT
CDR3aa: CASSTDRGDTQYF

abundance: .
j_gene: TRBJ1-4
v_gene: TRBV4-3
d_gene: .
CDR3nt: TGCGCCAGCAGCCCGACTGCCTTAAGCGGAAAACTGTTTTTT
CDR3aa: CASSPTALSGKLFF

abundance: few
j_gene: TRBJ1-6
v_gene: TRBV28
d_gene: .
CDR3nt: TGTGCCAGCAGTTTATCCCTCAACGGCGGGCCCCTCCACTTT
CDR3aa: CASSLSLNGGPLHF

abundance: .
j_gene: TRBJ2-5
v_gene: TRBV4-2
d_gene: TRBD2
CDR3nt: TGTGCCAGCAGCCAAGATATAACTAGCGGGAGAGAGACCCAGTACTTC
CDR3aa: CASSQDITSGRETQYF

abundance: .
j_gene: TRBJ2-1
v_gene: TRBV19
d_gene: TRBD2
CDR3nt: TGTGCCAGTAGTACGTGGGGGGGTCAGAATGAGCAGTTCTTC
CDR3aa: CASSTWGGQNEQFF

abundance: .
j_gene: TRBJ2-7
v_gene: TRBV30
d_gene: .
CDR3nt: TGTGCCTGGGACAGGGGAGGGGGGGGATCCCGGGAGCAGTACTTC
CDR3aa: CAWDRGGGGSREQYF

abundance: .
j_gene: TRBJ2-7
v_gene: TRBV14
d_gene: .
CDR3nt: TGTGCCAGCAGCCCCTGGAACTACTACGAGCAGTACTTC
CDR3aa: CASSPWNYYEQYF

abundance: .
j_gene: TRBJ1-1
v_gene: TRBV28
d_gene: .
CDR3nt: TGTGTGGTTCAAACACAGTCGGACACTGAAGCTTTCTTT
CDR3aa: CVVQTQSDTEAFF

abundance: .
j_gene: TRBJ2-1
v_gene: TRBV19
d_gene: TRBD2
CDR3nt: TGTGCCAGTAGTCATATCACGGGGCTAGCGGGAAGGGATGAGCAGTTCTTC
CDR3aa: CASSHITGLAGRDEQFF

abundance: .
j_gene: TRBJ2-7
v_gene: TRBV7-2
d_gene: TRBD2
CDR3nt: TGTGCCAGCAGCTTATCTGGCGGGGGGGCCTACGAGCAGTACTTC
CDR3aa: CASSLSGGGAYEQYF

abundance: .
j_gene: TRBJ2-7
v_gene: TRBV6-1
d_gene: TRBD2
CDR3nt: TGTGCCAGCAGTAGATTAGCGGGGAGCTCCTACGAGCAGTACTTC
CDR3aa: CASSRLAGSSYEQYF

abundance: .
j_gene: TRBJ2-3
v_gene: TRBV6-1
d_gene: .
CDR3nt: TGTGCCAGCAGTGAAGCCCCCGGGTTTCGCACAGATACGCAGTATTTT
CDR3aa: CASSEAPGFRTDTQYF

abundance: .
j_gene: TRBJ1-1
v_gene: TRBV28
d_gene: .
CDR3nt: TGTGCCAGCAGACAAGACAGAAACACTGAAGCTTTCTTT
CDR3aa: CASRQDRNTEAFF

abundance: .
j_gene: TRBJ1-5
v_gene: TRBV7-8
d_gene: .
CDR3nt: TGTGCCAGCAGCCCCCTGGGGGGAGGGGGTGGTCAGCCCCAGCATTTT
CDR3aa: CASSPLGGGGGQPQHF

abundance: few
j_gene: TRBJ1-3
v_gene: TRBV15
d_gene: .
CDR3nt: TGTGCCACCAGCAGAGATGAGCGCAGTCTCCTCTCTGGAAACACCATATATTTT
CDR3aa: CATSRDERSLLSGNTIYF

abundance: .
j_gene: TRBJ2-1
v_gene: TRBV5-4
d_gene: TRBD2
CDR3nt: TGTGCCAGCAGCGCTACTAGCGGGGTATTATTATACAATGAGCAGTTCTTC
CDR3aa: CASSATSGVLLYNEQFF

abundance: .
j_gene: TRBJ2-2
v_gene: TRBV7-9
d_gene: TRBD1
CDR3nt: TGTGCCAGCAGCCCCGGGACAGACACCGGGGAGCTGTTTTTC
CDR3aa: CASSPGTDTGELFF

abundance: .
j_gene: TRBJ2-5
v_gene: TRBV7-9
d_gene: .
CDR3nt: TGTGCCAGCAGTTCTCCGGGAGCAAAAGAGACCCAGTACTTC
CDR3aa: CASSSPGAKETQYF

abundance: .
j_gene: TRBJ1-4
v_gene: TRBV9
d_gene: .
CDR3nt: TGTGCCAGCAGCGTAGGCCTTAGGAGGACAGATGAAAAACTGTTTTTT
CDR3aa: CASSVGLRRTDEKLFF

abundance: once
j_gene: TRBJ1-2
v_gene: TRBV27
d_gene: .
CDR3nt: TGTGCCAGCAGTTTAGGCCACGGAGGCTATGGCTACACCTTC
CDR3aa: CASSLGHGGYGYTF

abundance: once
j_gene: TRBJ2-2
v_gene: TRBV18
d_gene: .
CDR3nt: TGTGCCAGCTCACCTTCAACCGGGGAGCTGTTTTTT
CDR3aa: CASSPSTGELFF

abundance: once
j_gene: TRBJ1-2
v_gene: TRBV7-9
d_gene: .
CDR3nt: TGTGCCAGCAGCTCGGTGGATGGCTACACCTTC
CDR3aa: CASSSVDGYTF

abundance: .
j_gene: TRBJ2-7
v_gene: TRBV6-5
d_gene: .
CDR3nt: TGTGCCAGCAGTCCTGCGGGACCCTCCCACGAGCAGTACTTC
CDR3aa: CASSPAGPSHEQYF

abundance: .
j_gene: TRBJ2-7
v_gene: TRBV28
d_gene: .
CDR3nt: TGTGCCAGCAGATCAACACGTTACGAGCAGTACTTC
CDR3aa: CASRSTRYEQYF

abundance: once
j_gene: TRBJ2-2
v_gene: TRBV5-1
d_gene: TRBD2
CDR3nt: TGCGCCAGCAGCCTGGGAGGGACTTCGAACACCGGGGAGCTGTTTTTT
CDR3aa: CASSLGGTSNTGELFF

abundance: .
j_gene: TRBJ2-3
v_gene: TRBV11-1
d_gene: .
CDR3nt: TGTGCCAGCAGCTCAACAGTTACTATAGCGGGCACAGATACGCAGTATTTT
CDR3aa: CASSSTVTIAGTDTQYF

abundance: .
j_gene: TRBJ1-5
v_gene: TRBV7-9
d_gene: .
CDR3nt: TGTGCCAGCAGCTTTTTACAGGGTCAGCCCCAGCATTTT
CDR3aa: CASSFLQGQPQHF

abundance: .
j_gene: TRBJ1-1
v_gene: TRBV15
d_gene: .
CDR3nt: TGTGCCACCAGCCCGAAGCGCCCCCCGGGGACTGAAGCTTTCTTT
CDR3aa: CATSPKRPPGTEAFF

abundance: few
j_gene: TRBJ1-1
v_gene: TRBV19
d_gene: TRBD1
CDR3nt: TGTGCCAGTAGCATCAGGGGGCCGACGGCTTTCTTT
CDR3aa: CASSIRGPTAFF

abundance: .
j_gene: TRBJ2-1
v_gene: TRBV9
d_gene: TRBD2
CDR3nt: TGTGCCAGCAGCGTATTAGCGGGGGGCCGAGATGAGCAGTTCTTC
CDR3aa: CASSVLAGGRDEQFF

abundance: .
j_gene: TRBJ2-5
v_gene: TRBV5-4
d_gene: .
CDR3nt: TGTGCCAGCAGCTTGCAAGCTGCCGAGACCCAGTACTTC
CDR3aa: CASSLQAAETQYF

abundance: .
j_gene: TRBJ2-7
v_gene: TRBV19
d_gene: TRBD1
CDR3nt: TGTGCCAGTAGCTGGACAGGGGAGTACGAGCAGTACTTC
CDR3aa: CASSWTGEYEQYF

abundance: .
j_gene: TRBJ2-1
v_gene: TRBV15
d_gene: .
CDR3nt: TGTGCCACCAGCAGGTTACTAGATGAGCAGTTCTTC
CDR3aa: CATSRLLDEQFF

abundance: .
j_gene: TRBJ1-2
v_gene: TRBV7-9
d_gene: .
CDR3nt: TGTGCCAGCAGTCCTAATTATGGCGGGTCGGCGACTTCCTATGGCTACACCTTC
CDR3aa: CASSPNYGGSATSYGYTF

abundance: .
j_gene: TRBJ1-2
v_gene: TRBV5-4
d_gene: TRBD1
CDR3nt: TGTGCCAGCAGCTTGGCTAGGACAGGGAGGTTGGCAAATGGCTACACCTTC
CDR3aa: CASSLARTGRLANGYTF

abundance: .
j_gene: TRBJ2-7
v_gene: TRBV5-5
d_gene: .
CDR3nt: TGTGCCAGCAGCTTGGAAGGGACACCTTCCTACGAGCAGTACTTC
CDR3aa: CASSLEGTPSYEQYF

abundance: few
j_gene: TRBJ1-3
v_gene: TRBV7-9
d_gene: .
CDR3nt: TGTGCCAGCAGCCCCAGGGAAACTGGAAACACCATATATTTT
CDR3aa: CASSPRETGNTIYF

abundance: .
j_gene: TRBJ2-7
v_gene: TRBV6-5
d_gene: TRBD2
CDR3nt: TGTGCCAGCAGATCCACGTTAGCGGGAGGTGAGCAGTACTTC
CDR3aa: CASRSTLAGGEQYF